This T cell receptor (beta chain) was recovered during a study of blood T cell repertoires in COVID-19. At the level of the study: The origin of the acute and convalescent COVID-19 samples was the United States, Italy and Spain. PBMCs, B-cell-depleted T cells, or T cells were the source of the cDNA or gDNA that made up the material.

This CDR3 comprises 14 residues. Between the trimmed V and J ends, which lost 5 bases and 3 bases, there was a span of 11 bases. The V gene's germline CDR1 is SGHTA and CDR2 FQGTGA. Authors' methods: Scientists estimated how many nucleated cells there were by amplifying reference gene primers. TCRdb's table, derived via immunoSEQ multiplex PCR, lists solely in-frame clones and lacks some. That table supplies the V and J calls and clone size; D and trimming were determined from the DNA. The sample includes about 60,000 clones, approximately 79% of them seen just once. This clonotype originated in a woman aged 70-85 years with acute or convalescent COVID-19. The sample comprised peripheral blood. The chain joins TRBV7-3 to TRBJ2-1, with a tentative D call TRBD2 (6 bases). The DNA of the CDR3 is TGTGCCAGCAGCGTCGGGGGTATCTACAATGAGCAGTTCTTC. Its translation: CASSVGGIYNEQFF.